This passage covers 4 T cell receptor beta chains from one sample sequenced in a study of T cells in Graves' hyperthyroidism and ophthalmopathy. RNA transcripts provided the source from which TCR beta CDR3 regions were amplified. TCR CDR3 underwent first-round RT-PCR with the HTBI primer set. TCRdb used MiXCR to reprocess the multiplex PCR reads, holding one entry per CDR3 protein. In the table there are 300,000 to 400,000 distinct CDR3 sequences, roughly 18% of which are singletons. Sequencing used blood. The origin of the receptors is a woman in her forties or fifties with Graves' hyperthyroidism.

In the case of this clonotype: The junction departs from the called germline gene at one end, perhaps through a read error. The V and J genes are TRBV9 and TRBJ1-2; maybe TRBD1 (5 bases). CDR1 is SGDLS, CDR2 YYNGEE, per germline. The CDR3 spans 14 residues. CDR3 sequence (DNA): TGTGCCAGCAGCTTCAGGGACCCCACCTATAGCTACACCTTC. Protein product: CASSFRDPTYSYTF.

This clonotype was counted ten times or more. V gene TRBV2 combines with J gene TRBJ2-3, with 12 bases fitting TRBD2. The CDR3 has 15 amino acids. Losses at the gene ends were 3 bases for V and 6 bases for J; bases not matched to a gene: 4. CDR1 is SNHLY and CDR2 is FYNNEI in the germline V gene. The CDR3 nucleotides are TGTGCCAGCAGTGAGGGACTAGCGGGTTTGGATACGCAGTATTTT. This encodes CASSEGLAGLDTQYF. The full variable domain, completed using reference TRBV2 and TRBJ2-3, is EPEVTQTPSHQVTQMGQEVILRCVPISNHLYFYWYRQILGQKVEFLVSFYNNEISEKSEIFDDQFSVERPDGSNFTLKIRSTKLEDSAMYFCASSEGLAGLDTQYFGPGTRLTVL.

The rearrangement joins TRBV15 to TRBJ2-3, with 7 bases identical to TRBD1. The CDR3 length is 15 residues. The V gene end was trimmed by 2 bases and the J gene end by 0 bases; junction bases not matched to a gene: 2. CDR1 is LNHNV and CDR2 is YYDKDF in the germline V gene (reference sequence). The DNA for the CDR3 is TGTGCCACCAGCAGACGACAGGGAAGCACAGATACGCAGTATTTT. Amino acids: CATSRRQGSTDTQYF.

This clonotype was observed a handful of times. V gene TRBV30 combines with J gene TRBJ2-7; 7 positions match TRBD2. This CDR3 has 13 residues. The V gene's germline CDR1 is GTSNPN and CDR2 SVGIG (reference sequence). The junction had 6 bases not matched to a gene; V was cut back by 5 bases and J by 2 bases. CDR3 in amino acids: CAWGVGLAYEQYF. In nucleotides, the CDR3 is TGTGCCTGGGGAGTTGGACTAGCCTACGAGCAGTACTTC.